This T cell receptor (beta chain) was identified during a study of blood T cell repertoires in COVID-19. This clone was recorded once. The study drew participants aged about 18 to 95 years from 24 US areas. Per the authors' pipeline: Estimates of nucleated cell counts were drawn from the amplification of reference gene primers. TCRdb's copy holds only in-frame clones and misses some; the assay was immunoSEQ multiplex PCR. V, J and clone size reflect that table, while D and trimming were determined from the DNA. This sample has 300,000 to 350,000 clones, with around 89% found just once. This CDR3 has 15 amino acids. V dropped 0 bases and J dropped 4 bases, with 10 bases sitting between them. The germline V gene encodes CDR1 MNHEY and CDR2 SMNVEV (reference sequence).

This rearrangement joins TRBV27 to TRBJ1-5; D is possibly TRBD1 (5 bases). This TCR was recovered from a woman under 30 with acute COVID-19. Sequenced input: PBMCs or T cells enriched from blood (not recorded which). The CDR3 DNA sequence: TGTGCCAGCAGTTTATCAGGGGCGATAAATCAGCCCCAGCATTTT. It codes for CASSLSGAINQPQHF.